These T cell receptor beta chains were read from a single sample in a study of intratumoral heterogeneity in liver cancer. Measured with immunoSEQ multiplex PCR; TCRdb has only the in-frame clones, and not every one. The repertoire includes approximately 20,000 clones, roughly 73% of them detected once, and about 17% sits in the top ten. The specimen was tumor-adjacent normal tissue, collected before any cancer treatment. These TCRs come from a woman in her sixties or seventies with hepatocellular carcinoma. The CDR3 runs from the conserved cysteine through the conserved F or W. The order of the fields is clone size, J gene, V gene, D gene, CDR3 protein, CDR3 DNA. D genes are given only for firm matches. Rows give clone size only sometimes, using once, few, many, or a class for an expanded clone.

size: -
J: TRBJ1-2
V: TRBV19
D: -
CDR3: CASSVLQARYGYTF
DNA: TGTGCCAGTAGTGTCCTTCAGGCGCGCTATGGCTACACCTTC

size: -
J: TRBJ2-5
V: TRBV5-1
D: -
CDR3: CASSLAEETQYF
DNA: TGCGCCAGCAGCTTGGCCGAAGAGACCCAGTACTTC

size: -
J: TRBJ1-5
V: TRBV30
D: -
CDR3: CAWSVAGWVADSNQPQHF
DNA: TGTGCCTGGAGTGTAGCCGGTTGGGTGGCGGATAGCAATCAGCCCCAGCATTTT

size: -
J: TRBJ1-4
V: TRBV7-8
D: -
CDR3: CASSLRATPTQEKLFF
DNA: TGTGCCAGCAGCTTAAGGGCTACTCCCACTCAGGAAAAACTGTTTTTT

size: once
J: TRBJ2-4
V: TRBV15
D: -
CDR3: CATSRDEGGIQYF
DNA: TGTGCCACCAGCAGAGATGAGGGTGGCATTCAGTACTTC

size: -
J: TRBJ2-7
V: TRBV6-5
D: -
CDR3: CASKGSTNSYEQYF
DNA: TGTGCCAGCAAGGGCAGTACAAACAGCTACGAGCAGTACTTC

size: medium-sized
J: TRBJ2-1
V: TRBV5-1
D: TRBD2
CDR3: CASSLRLADNEQFF
DNA: TGCGCCAGCAGCTTGAGACTAGCGGACAATGAGCAGTTCTTC

size: -
J: TRBJ2-3
V: TRBV9
D: -
CDR3: CASSVAAAGTDTQYF
DNA: TGTGCCAGCAGCGTAGCCGCGGCGGGGACAGATACGCAGTATTTT

size: -
J: TRBJ1-2
V: TRBV5-5
D: -
CDR3: CASSLANPRVDGYTF
DNA: TGTGCCAGCAGCTTGGCCAACCCGAGGGTGGATGGCTACACCTTC

size: once
J: TRBJ1-4
V: TRBV5-1
D: -
CDR3: CASSLAERGVNEKLFF
DNA: TGCGCCAGCAGCTTGGCCGAGAGGGGGGTTAATGAAAAACTGTTTTTT

size: once
J: TRBJ2-6
V: TRBV18
D: -
CDR3: CASSPSSISGANVLTF
DNA: TGTGCCAGCTCACCAAGTAGCATCTCTGGGGCCAACGTCCTGACTTTC

size: few
J: TRBJ2-2
V: TRBV4-2
D: TRBD2
CDR3: CASSQEPSGNTGELFF
DNA: TGTGCCAGCAGCCAAGAGCCTAGCGGGAACACCGGGGAGCTGTTTTTT

size: -
J: TRBJ2-7
V: TRBV5-6
D: -
CDR3: CASSLISGRYGEQYF
DNA: TGTGCCAGCAGCTTGATTTCAGGGAGGTACGGCGAGCAGTACTTC

size: -
J: TRBJ1-5
V: TRBV6-1
D: -
CDR3: CASSEGFGQRNQPQHF
DNA: TGTGCCAGCAGTGAAGGTTTTGGACAGAGAAATCAGCCCCAGCATTTT

size: -
J: TRBJ2-3
V: TRBV6-5
D: -
CDR3: CASSYGQGAGVDGQYF
DNA: TGTGCCAGCAGTTATGGCCAGGGGGCGGGGGTTGACGGGCAGTATTTT

size: -
J: TRBJ2-5
V: TRBV30
D: -
CDR3: CAWSPGQPRTQYF
DNA: TGTGCCTGGAGCCCTGGGCAGCCTCGAACCCAGTACTTC

size: -
J: TRBJ2-5
V: TRBV9
D: -
CDR3: CASSWQAQKGETQYF
DNA: TGTGCCAGCAGCTGGCAGGCTCAGAAAGGGGAGACCCAGTACTTC

size: -
J: TRBJ2-1
V: TRBV25-1
D: -
CDR3: CASSPGGGLPQGQFF
DNA: TGTGCCAGCAGTCCAGGAGGCGGACTCCCCCAGGGGCAGTTCTTC

size: -
J: TRBJ2-7
V: TRBV28
D: TRBD1
CDR3: CASSQPGQGIKEQYF
DNA: TGTGCCAGCAGTCAACCGGGACAGGGGATAAAAGAGCAGTACTTC

size: -
J: TRBJ1-5
V: TRBV20-1
D: -
CDR3: CSASSGLGFRNQPQHF
DNA: TGCAGTGCTAGTTCGGGTTTAGGGTTTCGTAATCAGCCCCAGCATTTT